This entry is about one T cell receptor (beta chain). Its target is unknown. A junction boundary mismatches the germline segment, possibly from a read error. This specimen comes from a study of lymphopenia after photon versus proton radiotherapy. CDR3 length equals 12 residues. Germline values: CDR1 SGHTA, CDR2 FQGNSA. Regarding the study as a whole: Post-nadir diversity loss with photons came from oligoclonal expansion, particularly CD8+ Temra cells. In patients who died, overall survival fell as post-nadir TCR diversity dropped more. Better survival with proton therapy was suggested as possible, not demonstrated. Photon-treated patients lost naive T cells and TCR diversity; proton-treated stayed stable.

This table comes from immunoSEQ multiplex PCR, and its TCRdb copy is limited to in-frame clones, with some not included. The table shows 150,000 or so clones, with less than 90% occurring only once. The TCR was taken from a man in his forties or fifties with gastric cancer. Sequenced here: peripheral blood, sampled from a patient treated with photon-based radiotherapy. The V and J genes are TRBV7-2 and TRBJ2-1; 13 nucleotides line up with TRBD2. CDR3 in amino acids: CASSSRTSGGLF. CDR3 coding DNA: TGTGCCAGCAGCTCCCGGACTAGCGGGGGCCTCTTC.